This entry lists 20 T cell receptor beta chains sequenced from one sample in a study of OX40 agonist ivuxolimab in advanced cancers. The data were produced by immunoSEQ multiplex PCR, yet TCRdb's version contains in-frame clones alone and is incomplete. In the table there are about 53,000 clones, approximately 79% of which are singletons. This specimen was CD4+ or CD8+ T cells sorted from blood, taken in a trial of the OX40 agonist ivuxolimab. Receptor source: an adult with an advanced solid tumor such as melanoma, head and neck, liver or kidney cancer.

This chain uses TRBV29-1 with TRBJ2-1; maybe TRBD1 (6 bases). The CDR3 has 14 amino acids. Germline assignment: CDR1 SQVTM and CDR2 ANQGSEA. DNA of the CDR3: TGCACCTTCTCCAGGGGCTCTTCCTACAATGAGCAGTTCTTC. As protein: CTFSRGSSYNEQFF.

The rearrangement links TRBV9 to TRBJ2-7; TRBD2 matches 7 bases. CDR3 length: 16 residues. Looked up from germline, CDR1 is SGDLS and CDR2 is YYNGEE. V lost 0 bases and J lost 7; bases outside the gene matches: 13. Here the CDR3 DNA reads TGTGCCAGCAGCGTAGGCCCCTCACAGACAGCGGGGGAGCAGTACTTC. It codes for CASSVGPSQTAGEQYF.

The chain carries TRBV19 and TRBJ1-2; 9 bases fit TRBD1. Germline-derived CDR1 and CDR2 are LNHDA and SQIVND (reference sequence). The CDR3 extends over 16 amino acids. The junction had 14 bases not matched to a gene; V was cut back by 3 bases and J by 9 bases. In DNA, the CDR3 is TGTGCCAGTAGTATGAGGACAGGGGAATATCGGCCGAGCTACACCTTC. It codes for CASSMRTGEYRPSYTF.

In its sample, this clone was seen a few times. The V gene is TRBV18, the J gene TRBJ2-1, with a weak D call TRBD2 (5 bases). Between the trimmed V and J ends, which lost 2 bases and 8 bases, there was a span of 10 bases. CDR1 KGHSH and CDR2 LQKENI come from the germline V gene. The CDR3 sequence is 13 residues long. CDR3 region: CASSPTGVDEQFF. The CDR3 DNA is TGTGCCAGCTCACCAACCGGGGTGGATGAGCAGTTCTTC.

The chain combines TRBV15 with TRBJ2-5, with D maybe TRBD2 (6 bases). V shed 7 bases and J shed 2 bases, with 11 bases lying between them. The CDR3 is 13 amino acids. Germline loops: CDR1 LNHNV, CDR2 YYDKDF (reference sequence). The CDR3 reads CATNLAGQETQYF. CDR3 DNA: TGTGCCACCAACCTCGCGGGGCAAGAGACCCAGTACTTC.

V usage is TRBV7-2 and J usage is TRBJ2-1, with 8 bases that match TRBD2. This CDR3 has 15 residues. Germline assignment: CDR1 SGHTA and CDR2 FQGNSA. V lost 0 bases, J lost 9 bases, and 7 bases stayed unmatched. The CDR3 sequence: CASSLAMTSAVEQFF. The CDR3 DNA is TGTGCCAGCAGCTTAGCCATGACTAGCGCGGTTGAGCAGTTCTTC.

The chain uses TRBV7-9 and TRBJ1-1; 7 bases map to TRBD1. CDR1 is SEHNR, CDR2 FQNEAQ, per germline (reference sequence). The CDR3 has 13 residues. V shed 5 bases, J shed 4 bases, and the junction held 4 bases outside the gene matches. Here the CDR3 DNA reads TGTGCCAGCAGCGGGGGGACAGCCACTGAAGCTTTCTTT. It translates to CASSGGTATEAFF.

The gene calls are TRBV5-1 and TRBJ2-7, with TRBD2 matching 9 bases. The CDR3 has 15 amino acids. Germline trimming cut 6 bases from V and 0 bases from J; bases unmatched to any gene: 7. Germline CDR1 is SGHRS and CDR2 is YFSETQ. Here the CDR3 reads CASKSGRSSSYEQYF. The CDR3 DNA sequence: TGCGCCAGCAAGAGCGGGAGGTCAAGCTCCTACGAGCAGTACTTC. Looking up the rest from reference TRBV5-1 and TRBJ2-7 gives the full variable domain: KAGVTQTPRYLIKTRGQQVTLSCSPISGHRSVSWYQQTPGQGLQFLFEYFSETQRNKGNFPGRFSGRQFSNSRSEMNVSTLELGDSALYLCASKSGRSSSYEQYFGPGTRLTVT.

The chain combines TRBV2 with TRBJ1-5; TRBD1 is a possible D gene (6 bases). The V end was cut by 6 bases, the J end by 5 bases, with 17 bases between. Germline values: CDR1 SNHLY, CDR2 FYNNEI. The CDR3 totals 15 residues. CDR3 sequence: CASSRPDRIYQPQHF. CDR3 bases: TGTGCCAGCAGCCGCCCCGACAGGATCTATCAGCCCCAGCATTTT.

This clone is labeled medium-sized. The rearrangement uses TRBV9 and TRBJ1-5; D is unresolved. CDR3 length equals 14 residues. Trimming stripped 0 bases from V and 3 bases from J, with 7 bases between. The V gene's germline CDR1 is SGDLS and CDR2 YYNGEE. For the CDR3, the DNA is TGTGCCAGCAGCGTAGACGGGCACAATCAGCCCCAGCATTTT. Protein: CASSVDGHNQPQHF. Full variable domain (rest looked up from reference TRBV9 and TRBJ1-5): DSGVTQTPKHLITATGQRVTLRCSPRSGDLSVYWYQQSLDQGLQFLIQYYNGEERAKGNILERFSAQQFPDLHSELNLSSLELGDSALYFCASSVDGHNQPQHFGDGTRLSIL.

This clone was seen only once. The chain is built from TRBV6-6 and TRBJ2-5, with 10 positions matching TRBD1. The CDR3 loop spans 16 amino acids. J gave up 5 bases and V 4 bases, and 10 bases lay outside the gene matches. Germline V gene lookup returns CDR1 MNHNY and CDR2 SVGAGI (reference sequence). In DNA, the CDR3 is TGTGCCAGCAGTTTGACCCCCCCGGGACAGGGGGAGACCCAGTACTTC. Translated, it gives CASSLTPPGQGETQYF.

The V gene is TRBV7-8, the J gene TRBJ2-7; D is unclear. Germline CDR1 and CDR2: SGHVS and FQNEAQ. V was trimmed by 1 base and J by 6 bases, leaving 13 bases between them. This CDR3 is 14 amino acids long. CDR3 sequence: CASSLDETHGEQYF. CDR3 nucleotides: TGTGCCAGCAGCTTAGATGAGACCCATGGCGAGCAGTACTTC.

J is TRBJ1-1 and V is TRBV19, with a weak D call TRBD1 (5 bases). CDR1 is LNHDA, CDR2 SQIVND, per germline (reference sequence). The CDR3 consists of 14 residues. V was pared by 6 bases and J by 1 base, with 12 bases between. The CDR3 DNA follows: TGTGCCAGTAGACGGGGGGTAGCGAACACTGAAGCTTTCTTT. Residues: CASRRGVANTEAFF.

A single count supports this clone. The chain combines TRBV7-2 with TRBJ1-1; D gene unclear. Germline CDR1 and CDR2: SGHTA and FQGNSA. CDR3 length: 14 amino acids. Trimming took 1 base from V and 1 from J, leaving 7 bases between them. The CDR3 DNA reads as TGTGCCAGCAGCTTAGGCGAGGCGAACACTGAAGCTTTCTTT. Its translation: CASSLGEANTEAFF.

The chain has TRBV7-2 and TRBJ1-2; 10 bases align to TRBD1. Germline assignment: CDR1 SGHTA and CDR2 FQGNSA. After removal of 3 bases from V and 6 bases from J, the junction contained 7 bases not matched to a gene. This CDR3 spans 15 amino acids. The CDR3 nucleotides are TGTGCCAGCAGCTTGTCCGGGACAGGGGTGGATGGCTACACCTTC. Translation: CASSLSGTGVDGYTF.

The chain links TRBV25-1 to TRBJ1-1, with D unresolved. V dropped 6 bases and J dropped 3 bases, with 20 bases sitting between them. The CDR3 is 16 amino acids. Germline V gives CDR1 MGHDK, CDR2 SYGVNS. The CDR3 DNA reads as TGTGCCAGCAGACAACCGTCCTGGAAAGCGGACACTGAAGCTTTCTTT. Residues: CASRQPSWKADTEAFF.

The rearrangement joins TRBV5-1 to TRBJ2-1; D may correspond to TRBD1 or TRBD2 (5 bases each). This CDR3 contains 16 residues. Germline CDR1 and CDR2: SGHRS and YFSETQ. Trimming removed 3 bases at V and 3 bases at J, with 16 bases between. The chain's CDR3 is CASSWTPGPRYNEQFF. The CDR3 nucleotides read TGCGCCAGCAGCTGGACCCCGGGACCCCGCTACAATGAGCAGTTCTTC.

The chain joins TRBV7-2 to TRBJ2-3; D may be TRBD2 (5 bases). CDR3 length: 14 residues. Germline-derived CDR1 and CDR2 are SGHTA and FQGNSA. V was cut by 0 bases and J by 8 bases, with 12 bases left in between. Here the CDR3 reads CASSLASLARTQYF. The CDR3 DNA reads TGTGCCAGCAGCTTAGCGAGCCTAGCCCGTACGCAGTATTTT.

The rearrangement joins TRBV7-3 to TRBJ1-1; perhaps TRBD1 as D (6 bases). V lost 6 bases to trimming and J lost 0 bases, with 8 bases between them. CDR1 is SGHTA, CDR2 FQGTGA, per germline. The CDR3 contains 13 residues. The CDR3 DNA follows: TGTGCCAGCAGGGAGGGGGTGAACACTGAAGCTTTCTTT. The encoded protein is CASREGVNTEAFF.

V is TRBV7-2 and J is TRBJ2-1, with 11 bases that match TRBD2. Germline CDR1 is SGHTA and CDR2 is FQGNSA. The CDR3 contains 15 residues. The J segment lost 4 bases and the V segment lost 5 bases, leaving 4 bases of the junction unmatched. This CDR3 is CASSVTSGEYNEQFF. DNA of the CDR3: TGTGCCAGCAGCGTGACTAGCGGGGAGTACAATGAGCAGTTCTTC.